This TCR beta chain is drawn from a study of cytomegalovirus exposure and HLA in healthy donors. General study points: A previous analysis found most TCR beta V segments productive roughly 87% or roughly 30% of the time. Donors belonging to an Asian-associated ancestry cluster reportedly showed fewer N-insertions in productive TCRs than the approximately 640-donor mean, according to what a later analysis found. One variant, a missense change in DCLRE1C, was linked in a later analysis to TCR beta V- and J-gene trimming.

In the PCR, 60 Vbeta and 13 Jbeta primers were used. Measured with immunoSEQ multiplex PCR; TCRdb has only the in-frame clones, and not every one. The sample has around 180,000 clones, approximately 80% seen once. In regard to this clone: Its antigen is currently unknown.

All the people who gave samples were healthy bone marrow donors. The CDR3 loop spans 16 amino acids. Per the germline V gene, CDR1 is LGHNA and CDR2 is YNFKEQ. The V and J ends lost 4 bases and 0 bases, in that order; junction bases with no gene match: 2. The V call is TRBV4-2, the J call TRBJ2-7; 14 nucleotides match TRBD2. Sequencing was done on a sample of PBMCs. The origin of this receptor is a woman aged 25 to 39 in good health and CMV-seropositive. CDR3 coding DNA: TGTGCCAGCAGCCGACTAGCGGGAGGGAGCTCCTACGAGCAGTACTTC. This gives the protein CASSRLAGGSSYEQYF.